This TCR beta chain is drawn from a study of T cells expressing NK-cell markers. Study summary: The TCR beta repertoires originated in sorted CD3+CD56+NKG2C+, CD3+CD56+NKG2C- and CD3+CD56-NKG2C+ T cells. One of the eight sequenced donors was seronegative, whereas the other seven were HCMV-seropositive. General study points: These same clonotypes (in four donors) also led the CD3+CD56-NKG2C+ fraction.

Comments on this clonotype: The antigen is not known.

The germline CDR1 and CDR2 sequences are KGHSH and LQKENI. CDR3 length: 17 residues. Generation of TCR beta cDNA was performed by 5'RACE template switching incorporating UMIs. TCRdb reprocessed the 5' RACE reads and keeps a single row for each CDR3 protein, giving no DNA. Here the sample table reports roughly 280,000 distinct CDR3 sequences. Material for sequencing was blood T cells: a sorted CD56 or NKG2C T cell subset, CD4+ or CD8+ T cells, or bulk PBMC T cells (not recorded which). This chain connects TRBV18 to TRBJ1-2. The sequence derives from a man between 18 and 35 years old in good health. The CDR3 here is CASSPAISGLRNYGYTF.